This section outlines one TCR beta chain sequence together with its context. No antigen is known for it. The data derive from a study of OX40 agonist ivuxolimab in advanced cancers. Overall study results and limits: The CD4+ and CD8+ T cells in the blood had expanded clonally by week 6 at 0.1 to 3.0 mg/kg.

Sequencing was performed with immunoSEQ multiplex PCR; in TCRdb, only in-frame clones are kept and a portion is missing. The table lists 50,000 to 65,000 clones, 81% of them singletons, with 1% in the top ten. This CDR3 spans 14 amino acids. The V and J ends lost 6 bases and 1 base respectively, with 12 bases between them. CDR1 is MRHNA, CDR2 SNTAGT, per germline. This receptor was identified in an adult with an advanced solid tumor such as melanoma, head and neck, liver or kidney cancer. The chain is built from TRBV6-4 and TRBJ1-1; D is perhaps TRBD1 (5 bases). Material: CD4+ or CD8+ T cells sorted from blood, obtained in a trial of the OX40 agonist ivuxolimab. The CDR3 loop reads CASRGPGENTEAFF. CDR3 DNA: TGTGCCAGCAGGGGACCGGGGGAGAACACTGAAGCTTTCTTT.